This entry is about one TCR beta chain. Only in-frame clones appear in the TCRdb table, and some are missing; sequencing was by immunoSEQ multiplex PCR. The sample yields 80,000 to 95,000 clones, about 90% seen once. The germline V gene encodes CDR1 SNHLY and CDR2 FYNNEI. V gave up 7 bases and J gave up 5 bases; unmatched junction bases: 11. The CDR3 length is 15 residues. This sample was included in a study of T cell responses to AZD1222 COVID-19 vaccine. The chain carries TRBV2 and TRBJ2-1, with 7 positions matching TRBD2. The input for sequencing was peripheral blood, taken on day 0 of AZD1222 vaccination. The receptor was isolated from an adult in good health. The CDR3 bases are TGTGCCAGCAACCCTAGCGGAGGTTTTAACAATGAGCAGTTCTTC. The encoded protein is CASNPSGGFNNEQFF.